These 13 T cell receptor beta chains were all obtained from the same sample, sequenced in a study of shared clonotypes between healthy human individuals (dated by TCRdb to about 2020). The library relied on the immunoSEQ multiplex PCR assay. The clones in this table, taken by TCRdb from immuneACCESS, are in-frame only. Not every clone is retained; where verified, under half of the shortfall comes from an unresolved V gene, and the cause of the rest is unknown. Counted in this sample were roughly 700,000 clones; about 90% of them appeared once. The ten largest make up 34% of the sample. Input material: memory CD8+ T cells from PBMCs. The cell subset or site label of this sample denotes: CD45RO+ cells pooled with CCR7-negative TemRA cells. The source is a man between 18 and 35 years old in good health. Some clones in this sample may be carry-over from other donors' samples.

The chain links TRBV28 to TRBJ2-3; 7 nucleotides match TRBD2. This CDR3 has 15 amino acids. Germline loops: CDR1 MDHEN, CDR2 SYDVKM. After removal of 5 bases from V and 4 bases from J, the junction contained 9 bases not matched to a gene. In DNA, the CDR3 is TGTGCCAGCAGTCGAAGAGCGGGACTCCCAGATACGCAGTATTTT. Translated, it gives CASSRRAGLPDTQYF.

This chain joins TRBV6-4 and TRBJ2-1; tentative D call: TRBD2 (6 bases). Looked up from germline, CDR1 is MRHNA and CDR2 is SNTAGT. V was cut by 1 base and J by 8 bases, with 15 bases left in between. This CDR3 contains 15 residues. The CDR3 DNA reads as TGTGCCAGCAGTGACTTCGGCGGGGAAGGGTATGAGCAGTTCTTC. Its translation: CASSDFGGEGYEQFF.

For the CDR3, the DNA is TGTGCCAGCAGCCAAGGGACAGGCCATCGACCGACCGAGCAGTACTTC. It yields the protein CASSQGTGHRPTEQYF. This chain joins TRBV4-2 and TRBJ2-7; TRBD1 aligns across 7 bases. Germline V gene sequence: CDR1 LGHNA, CDR2 YNFKEQ. The CDR3 totals 16 residues. V dropped 1 base and J dropped 6; count of bases not matched to a gene: 12.

The chain combines TRBV28 with TRBJ1-5; perhaps TRBD1 as D (6 bases). The germline gives CDR1 MDHEN, CDR2 SYDVKM. V shed 3 bases and J shed 1 base, with 13 bases lying between them. The CDR3 contains 16 residues. The CDR3 DNA reads TGTGCCAGCAGTTTGTTCCGGGGGCGAAGCAATCAGCCCCAGCATTTT. Protein product: CASSLFRGRSNQPQHF.

The chain joins TRBV9 to TRBJ2-7, with D perhaps being TRBD1 or TRBD2 (5 bases each). The CDR3 is 13 residues long. CDR1 SGDLS and CDR2 YYNGEE come from the germline V gene. Trimming removed 0 bases from V and 6 bases from J, with 10 bases in between. This CDR3 is CASSVGRAGEQYF. CDR3 sequence (DNA): TGTGCCAGCAGCGTAGGCAGGGCGGGCGAGCAGTACTTC.

The genes are TRBV25-1 and TRBJ2-7; TRBD2 might be the D (5 bases). Trimming removed 5 bases from V and 1 base from J, with 9 bases in between. Germline V gene lookup returns CDR1 MGHDK and CDR2 SYGVNS. The CDR3 totals 13 residues. The CDR3 sequence: CASSFGISYEQYF. CDR3 nucleotides: TGTGCCAGCAGTTTCGGGATATCCTACGAGCAGTACTTC.

This chain uses TRBV4-1 with TRBJ2-1; D remains unclear. The CDR3 sequence is 16 residues long. Germline CDR1 and CDR2: MGHRA and YSYEKL. Deletions cut 1 base from V and 5 bases from J, with 15 bases between. CDR3 in DNA: TGCGCCAGCAGCCAAGTCCCCAGCCCGATGAACAATGAGCAGTTCTTC. It translates to CASSQVPSPMNNEQFF.

V and J are TRBV6-5 and TRBJ2-7; D remains ambiguous. CDR1 MNHEY and CDR2 SVGAGI come from the germline V gene. The length of the CDR3 is 16 residues. V was cut by 0 bases and J by 0 bases, with 12 bases left in between. This CDR3 is CASSYSMIVRSYEQYF. DNA for the CDR3: TGTGCCAGCAGTTACTCGATGATAGTCCGCTCCTACGAGCAGTACTTC.

V and J are TRBV27 and TRBJ2-5; 7 bases agree with TRBD2. Unmatched junction bases numbered 15, after V lost 10 bases and J lost 10 bases. Germline CDR1 is MNHEY and CDR2 is SMNVEV (reference sequence). The CDR3 totals 13 residues. Here the CDR3 reads CATKEGYSGDQYF. The CDR3 region has the DNA TGTGCCACCAAGGAGGGCTACAGCGGGGACCAGTACTTC.

This clone was seen a single time. V and J are TRBV27 and TRBJ1-2; D is uncertain. V was cut by 6 bases and J by 3 bases, with 17 bases left in between. Germline loops: CDR1 MNHEY, CDR2 SMNVEV (reference sequence). This CDR3 is 15 amino acids long. CDR3 region: CASSFRDRFDYGYTF. In nucleotides, the CDR3 is TGTGCCAGCAGCTTTAGGGATCGTTTTGACTATGGCTACACCTTC.

As regards this clone: The same CDR3 also results from other DNA sequences found in this sample. This chain joins TRBV7-9 and TRBJ1-1; D gene unclear. This CDR3 is built from 12 residues. The ends were cut back, 1 base at V and 8 bases at J, with 8 bases in the middle. CDR1 is SEHNR, CDR2 FQNEAQ, per germline (reference sequence). This CDR3 reads CASSLGQAEAFF. In DNA, the CDR3 is TGTGCCAGCAGCTTAGGGCAGGCGGAAGCTTTCTTT. Full variable domain (missing parts from reference TRBV7-9 and TRBJ1-1): DTGVSQNPRHKITKRGQNVTFRCDPISEHNRLYWYRQTLGQGPEFLTYFQNEAQLEKSRLLSDRFSAERPKGSFSTLEIQRTEQGDSAMYLCASSLGQAEAFFGQGTRLTVV.

Notes on this clone: Distinct nucleotide sequences in the sample also encode this CDR3. The rearrangement joins TRBV19 to TRBJ1-1, with a possible D match to TRBD1 (5 bases). With 3 bases removed from V and 0 bases from J, the gap between germline ends came to 8 bases. CDR3 length equals 14 residues. The germline CDR1 and CDR2 sequences are LNHDA and SQIVND (reference sequence). In DNA form, the CDR3 reads TGTGCCAGTAGTATTGGGGGACTGAACACTGAAGCTTTCTTT. Its translation: CASSIGGLNTEAFF.

The genes are TRBV11-2 and TRBJ2-7, with D possibly TRBD1 on 6 matching bases. Deletions cut 2 bases from V and 4 bases from J, with 12 bases between. This CDR3 is 14 amino acids long. CDR1 is SGHAT, CDR2 FQNNGV, per germline. The CDR3 spells CASSLRQGRYEQYF. The CDR3, as DNA: TGTGCCAGCAGCTTAAGGCAGGGGCGGTACGAGCAGTACTTC.